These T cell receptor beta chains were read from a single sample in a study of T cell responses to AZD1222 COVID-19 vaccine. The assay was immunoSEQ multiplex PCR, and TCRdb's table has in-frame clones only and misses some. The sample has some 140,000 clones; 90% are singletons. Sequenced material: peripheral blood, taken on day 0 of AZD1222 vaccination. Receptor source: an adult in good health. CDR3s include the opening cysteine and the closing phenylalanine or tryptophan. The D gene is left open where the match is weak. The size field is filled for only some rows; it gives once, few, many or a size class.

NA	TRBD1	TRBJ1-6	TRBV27	CASSSRQGNSPLHF	TGTGCCAGCAGTTCACGACAGGGGAATTCACCCCTCCACTTT
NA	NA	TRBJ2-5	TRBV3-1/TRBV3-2	CASSQDLGFSQETQYF	TGTGCCAGCAGCCAAGATTTAGGGTTTTCTCAGGAGACCCAGTACTTC
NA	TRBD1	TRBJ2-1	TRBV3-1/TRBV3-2	CASSRLDRGLYNEQFF	TGTGCCAGCAGCCGCTTGGACAGGGGTTTGTACAATGAGCAGTTCTTC
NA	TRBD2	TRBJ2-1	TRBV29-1	CSSASGSHEQFF	TGCAGCTCAGCTAGCGGGAGTCATGAGCAGTTCTTC
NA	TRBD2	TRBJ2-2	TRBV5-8	CASSFLAGANTGELFF	TGTGCCAGCAGCTTCCTAGCGGGGGCGAACACCGGGGAGCTGTTTTTT
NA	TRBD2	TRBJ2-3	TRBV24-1	CATGASGGENTQYF	TGTGCCACCGGGGCCAGCGGGGGGGAGAATACGCAGTATTTT
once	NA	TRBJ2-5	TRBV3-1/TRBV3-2	CASSSQGETQYF	TGTGCCAGCAGTTCACAGGGCGAGACCCAGTACTTC
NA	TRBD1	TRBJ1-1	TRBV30	CAWSNPGTGERIAFF	TGTGCCTGGAGTAACCCTGGGACAGGGGAAAGGATAGCTTTCTTT
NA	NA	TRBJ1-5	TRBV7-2	CASSFRAPNQPQHF	TGTGCCAGCAGCTTCAGGGCGCCCAATCAGCCCCAGCATTTT
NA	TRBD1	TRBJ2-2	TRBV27	CASSSRGPGELFF	TGTGCCAGCAGTTCTAGGGGGCCCGGGGAGCTGTTTTTT
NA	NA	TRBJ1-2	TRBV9	CASSSARLRNYGYTF	TGTGCCAGCAGCTCAGCCCGGTTAAGGAACTATGGCTACACCTTC
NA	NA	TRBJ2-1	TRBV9	CASSSTEFSYNEQFF	TGTGCCAGCAGCTCCACGGAGTTCTCCTACAATGAGCAGTTCTTC
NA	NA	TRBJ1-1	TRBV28	CASTGLDTEAFF	TGTGCCAGCACAGGGCTTGACACTGAAGCTTTCTTT
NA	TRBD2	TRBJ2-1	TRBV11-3	CASSPTQLAGYLSSYNERFF	TGTGCCAGCAGCCCCACCCAACTAGCGGGTTACCTAAGCTCCTACAATGAGCGGTTCTTC
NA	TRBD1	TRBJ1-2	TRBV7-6	CASSLSGAGQGIYGYTF	TGTGCCAGCAGCTTAAGTGGGGCTGGACAGGGGATCTATGGCTACACCTTC
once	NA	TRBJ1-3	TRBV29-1	CSVTSGNTIYF	TGCAGCGTAACTTCTGGAAACACCATATATTTT
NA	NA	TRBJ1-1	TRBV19	CASSIEGLRTEAFF	TGTGCCAGTAGTATCGAAGGGTTAAGGACTGAAGCTTTCTTT
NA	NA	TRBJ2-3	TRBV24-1	CATMRGALTDTQYF	TGTGCCACCATGAGGGGGGCTTTAACAGATACGCAGTATTTT
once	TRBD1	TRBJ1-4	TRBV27	CASSYYRGEEKLFF	TGTGCCAGCAGTTACTACAGGGGTGAGGAAAAACTGTTTTTT
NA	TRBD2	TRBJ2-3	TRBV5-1	CASTAAGLARTDTQYF	TGCGCCAGCACCGCCGCCGGACTAGCTCGAACAGATACGCAGTATTTT
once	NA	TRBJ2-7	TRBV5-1	CASSLSISGEQYF	TGCGCCAGCAGCTTGTCTATCTCGGGTGAGCAGTACTTC
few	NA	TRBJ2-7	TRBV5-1	CASKAAESSYEQYF	TGCGCCAGCAAGGCAGCCGAAAGCTCCTACGAGCAGTACTTC
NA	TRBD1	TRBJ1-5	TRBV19	CASSMGTGHNQPQHF	TGTGCCAGTAGTATGGGGACAGGGCACAATCAGCCCCAGCATTTT
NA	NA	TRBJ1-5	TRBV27	CASSLRQSNQPQHF	TGTGCCAGCAGTTTAAGGCAGTCCAATCAGCCCCAGCATTTT
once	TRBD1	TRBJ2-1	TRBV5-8	CASPNLPGQDYNEQFF	TGTGCCAGCCCGAACCTTCCGGGACAGGATTACAATGAGCAGTTCTTC
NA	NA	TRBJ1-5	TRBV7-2	CASSFRVGDSQPQHF	TGTGCCAGCAGCTTTCGGGTGGGGGATAGTCAACCCCAGCATTTT
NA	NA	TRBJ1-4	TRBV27	CASSFSTRTEKLFF	TGTGCCAGCAGTTTCTCAACTCGGACAGAAAAACTGTTTTTT
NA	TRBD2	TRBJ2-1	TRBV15	CATSKETPSLADEQFF	TGTGCCACCAGCAAAGAGACACCATCCCTAGCGGATGAGCAGTTCTTC
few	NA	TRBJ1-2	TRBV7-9	CASSFGDRIYGYTF	TGTGCCAGCAGCTTCGGCGACAGGATCTATGGCTACACCTTC
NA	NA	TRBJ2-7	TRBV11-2	CASSPSPGEVYEQYF	TGTGCCAGCAGCCCCAGCCCCGGGGAGGTCTACGAGCAGTACTTC
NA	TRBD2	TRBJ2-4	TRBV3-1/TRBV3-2	CASSQDPWGGRNIQYF	TGTGCCAGCAGCCAAGATCCCTGGGGAGGGCGCAACATTCAGTACTTC
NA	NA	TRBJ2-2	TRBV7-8	CASRKEGVNGGELFF	TGTGCCAGCAGGAAAGAGGGGGTCAACGGCGGGGAGCTGTTTTTT
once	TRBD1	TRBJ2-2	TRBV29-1	CSVEVPRWDSYTGELFF	TGCAGCGTTGAAGTTCCTAGGTGGGACAGTTACACCGGGGAGCTGTTTTTT
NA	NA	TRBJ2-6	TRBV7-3	CASGLGSSGANVLTF	TGTGCCAGCGGTCTGGGCAGCTCTGGGGCCAACGTCCTGACTTTC
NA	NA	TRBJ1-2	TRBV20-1	CSASVGGQGYGYTF	TGCAGTGCTAGTGTCGGGGGGCAGGGATATGGCTACACCTTC
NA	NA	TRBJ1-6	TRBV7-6	CASSPRPGDSPLHF	TGTGCCAGCAGTCCTAGACCAGGGGATTCACCCCTCCACTTT
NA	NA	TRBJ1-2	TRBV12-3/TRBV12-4	CASSLDRAFGYTF	TGTGCCAGCAGTTTAGACAGGGCTTTTGGCTACACCTTC
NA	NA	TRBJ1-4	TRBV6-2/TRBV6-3	CASSSPDGFNEKLFF	TGTGCCAGCAGTTCCCCCGACGGATTTAATGAAAAACTGTTTTTT
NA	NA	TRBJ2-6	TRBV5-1	CASSLRAGDSGANVLTF	TGCGCCAGCAGCTTGAGGGCCGGGGACTCTGGGGCCAACGTCCTGACTTTC
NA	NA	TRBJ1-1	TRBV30	CAGVPPQRGAFF	TGTGCCGGGGTGCCGCCCCAAAGGGGAGCTTTCTTT
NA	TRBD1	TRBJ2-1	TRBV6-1	CASSEGQGGYNEQFF	TGTGCCAGCAGTGAAGGACAGGGGGGGTACAATGAGCAGTTCTTC
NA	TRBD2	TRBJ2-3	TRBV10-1	CASSENSGTYTDTQYF	TGCGCCAGCAGTGAGAATAGCGGGACCTACACAGATACGCAGTATTTT
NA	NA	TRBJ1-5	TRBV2	CASSRDRNSNQPQHF	TGTGCCAGCAGCCGAGACAGGAATAGCAATCAGCCCCAGCATTTT
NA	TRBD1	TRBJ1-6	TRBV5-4	CASSSRPGTGVSPLHF	TGTGCCAGCAGCTCACGACCCGGGACAGGGGTTTCACCCCTCCACTTT
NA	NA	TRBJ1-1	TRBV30	CAWSVGAGPDTEAFF	TGTGCCTGGAGTGTAGGGGCAGGCCCTGACACTGAAGCTTTCTTT
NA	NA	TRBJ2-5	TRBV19	CASSIAHRRQETQYF	TGTGCCAGTAGTATAGCGCACAGGCGCCAAGAGACCCAGTACTTC
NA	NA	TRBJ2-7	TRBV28	CASSPGTSFYEQYF	TGTGCCAGCAGCCCCGGGACATCCTTCTACGAGCAGTACTTC
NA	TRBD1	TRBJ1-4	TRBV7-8	CASSLTGGENEKLFF	TGTGCCAGCAGCCTTACAGGGGGCGAGAATGAAAAACTGTTTTTT
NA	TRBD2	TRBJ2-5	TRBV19	CASSIGQGGETQYF	TGTGCCAGTAGTATAGGGCAGGGAGGGGAGACCCAGTACTTC
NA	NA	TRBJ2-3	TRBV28	CASRTTRTDTQYF	TGTGCCAGCAGAACGACCCGCACAGATACGCAGTATTTT
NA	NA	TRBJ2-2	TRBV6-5	CASSPKGGLGGELFF	TGTGCCAGCAGTCCGAAAGGGGGGTTGGGCGGGGAGCTGTTTTTT
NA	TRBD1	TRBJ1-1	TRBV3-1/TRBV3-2	CASPQSPGQGHLNTEAFF	TGTGCCAGTCCCCAGTCCCCAGGACAGGGGCACTTGAACACTGAAGCTTTCTTT
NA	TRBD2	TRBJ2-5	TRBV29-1	CSVAGLAGGEETQYF	TGCAGCGTTGCCGGACTAGCGGGAGGGGAAGAGACCCAGTACTTC
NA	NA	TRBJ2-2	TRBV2	CASREATGELFF	TGTGCCAGCAGAGAAGCTACCGGGGAGCTGTTTTTT